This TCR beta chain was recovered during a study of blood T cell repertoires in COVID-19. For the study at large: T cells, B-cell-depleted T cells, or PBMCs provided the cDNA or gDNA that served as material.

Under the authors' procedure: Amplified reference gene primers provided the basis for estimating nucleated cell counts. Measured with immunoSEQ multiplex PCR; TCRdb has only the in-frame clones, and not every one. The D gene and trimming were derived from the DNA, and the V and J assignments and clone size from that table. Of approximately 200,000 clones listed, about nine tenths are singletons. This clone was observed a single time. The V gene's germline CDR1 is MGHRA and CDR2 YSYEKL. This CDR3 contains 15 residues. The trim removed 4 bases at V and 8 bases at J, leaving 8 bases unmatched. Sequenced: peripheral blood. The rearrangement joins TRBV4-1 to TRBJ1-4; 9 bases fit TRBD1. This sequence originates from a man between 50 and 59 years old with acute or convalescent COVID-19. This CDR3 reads CASSLDRGSREKLFF. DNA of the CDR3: TGCGCCAGCAGCCTCGACAGGGGGAGTAGGGAAAAACTGTTTTTT.